The subject of this entry is one T cell receptor (beta chain). The data are from a study of early T cells in non-severe SARS-CoV-2 infection. The CDR3 is 15 amino acids. The germline gives CDR1 SGDLS, CDR2 YYNGEE. V gave up 4 bases and J gave up 4 bases, with 14 bases separating them. The TCR library protocol attached unique molecular identifiers to the individual cDNA molecules. Via MiXCR, TCRdb re-called the 5' RACE reads, giving one row per CDR3 protein. This sample has 74,000 or so distinct CDR3 sequences, with around 10% found just once. The genes are TRBV9 and TRBJ1-4; D remains ambiguous. The origin of this receptor is an adult who was a healthcare worker with PCR-confirmed SARS-CoV-2 infection or an uninfected control (not recorded which). The sequencing sample was made of whole blood. DNA for the CDR3: TGTGCCAGCAGCATCGGCACCGGTGTTAATGAAAAACTGTTTTTT. As protein: CASSIGTGVNEKLFF.